These 13 T cell receptor beta chains share one sample of origin, sequenced in a study of T cells in women clearing cervical HPV infection. This table comes from immunoSEQ multiplex PCR, and its TCRdb copy is limited to in-frame clones, with some not included. Its table lists some 39,000 clones. The sequenced sample was blood buffy coat. The receptors here all came from a woman between 18 and 69 years old with a cervical HPV16 infection that either progressed to CIN3+ or cleared (not recorded which).

On this clone: The observed sequence ends 3 residues before the CDR3 terminus, with the missing tail filled in from the germline J gene. J is TRBJ2-1 and V is TRBV5-4; D is possibly TRBD2 (5 bases). Trimming shortened V by 4 bases and J by 6 bases, and 11 bases separated the two germline ends. The CDR3 is made up of 13 amino acids. Germline CDR1 SGHNT, CDR2 YYREEE (reference sequence). The covered CDR3 bases are TGTGCCAGCAGCGGAGGACTCTTCAATGAG. The encoded protein is CASSGGLFNE. The whole CDR3 reads CASSGGLFNEQFF.

Concerning this clone: The missing CDR3 end, 3 residues past where the read stops, is filled in from the germline J gene. V usage is TRBV19 and J usage is TRBJ1-1, with D possibly TRBD1 on 6 matching bases. Germline CDR1 reads LNHDA; CDR2 reads SQIVND (reference sequence). CDR3 length: 14 residues. The CDR3 region is CASTPPAWGRAAFF. CDR3 bases read: TGTGCCAGTACCCCTCCCGCATGGGGGCGAGCC. Complete variable domain (other parts from reference TRBV19 and TRBJ1-1): DGGITQSPKYLFRKEGQNVTLSCEQNLNHDAMYWYRQDPGQGLRLIYYSQIVNDFQKGDIAEGYSVSREKKESFPLTVTSAQKNPTAFYLCASTPPAWGRAAFFGQGTRLTVV.

Regarding this clone: The junction differs from germline at one of its ends, possibly a read error. The CDR3 end is not reached by the read, which stops 3 residues before it; the germline J gene fills it in. Distinct nucleotide sequences in the sample also encode this CDR3. The rearrangement uses TRBV19 and TRBJ2-1, with 11 bases matching TRBD2. The germline gives CDR1 LNHDA, CDR2 SQIVND (reference sequence). The CDR3 covers 14 residues. The CDR3 is CASTPGLAVNEQFF. CDR3 DNA (partial): TGTGCTAGTACCCCGGGACTAGCGGTTAATGAG.

About this clone itself: The missing CDR3 end, 3 residues past where the read stops, is filled in from the germline J gene. This chain links TRBV12-3 or TRBV12-4 with TRBJ1-2, with TRBD1 matching over 7 bases. The CDR3 has 13 residues. V gave up 7 bases and J gave up 6 bases; unmatched junction bases: 8. The DNA read from the CDR3 is TGTGCCAGCAATCGACAGGGCCACCATGGC. It yields the protein CASNRQGHHG. The CDR3 in its entirety is CASNRQGHHGYTF.

Details on this clone: The junction departs from germline at one end; a sequencing error may be responsible. The observed sequence ends 3 residues before the CDR3 terminus, with the missing tail filled in from the germline J gene. The same CDR3 can be traced to other DNA sequences in this sample. This chain joins TRBV7-9 and TRBJ1-3, with a weak D call TRBD1 (5 bases). Germline V gives CDR1 SEHNR, CDR2 FQNEAQ (reference sequence). There are 15 residues in the CDR3. CDR3 region: CASSPGEVSGNTIYF. The DNA read from the CDR3 is TGTGCCAGCAGCCCGGGGGAAGTGTCTGGAAACACA.

The part of the CDR3 DNA that was read is TGCGCCAGCAGGACTCCAGGGATCCTCGGGCAAGAGACC. Its translation is CASRTPGILGQET. In full, the CDR3 is CASRTPGILGQETQYF. The rearrangement uses TRBV5-1 and TRBJ2-5, with D maybe TRBD1 (5 bases). The read stops 3 residues short of the end of the CDR3; the missing end is completed from the germline J gene. Germline V gene lookup returns CDR1 SGHRS and CDR2 YFSETQ. The CDR3 is made up of 16 amino acids. V lost 5 bases, J lost 2 bases, and 19 bases lay in between.

Details on this clone: The missing CDR3 end, 3 residues past where the read stops, is filled in from the germline J gene. The chain employs TRBV27 and TRBJ2-1, with 11 bases fitting TRBD2. The ends lost 4 bases at V and 6 bases at J; junction bases unmatched: 5. The CDR3 loop spans 15 amino acids. Germline V lookup: CDR1 MNHEY, CDR2 SMNVEV (reference sequence). CDR3: CASSSGLAVSNEQFF. CDR3 DNA, as far as it was read: TGTGCCAGCAGTTCGGGACTAGCGGTTAGCAATGAG.

As regards this clone: The read stops 3 residues short of the end of the CDR3; the missing end is completed from the germline J gene. The V call is TRBV2, the J call TRBJ2-1; 11 nucleotides agree with TRBD2. V was pared by 3 bases and J by 9 bases, with 7 bases of the junction left unmatched. The germline CDR1 and CDR2 sequences are SNHLY and FYNNEI. The CDR3 has 15 residues. The CDR3 DNA, read in part, is TGTGCCAGCAGTGAGTTAGCGGGAGGGCCCGGTGAG. It encodes CASSELAGGPGE. The complete CDR3 reads CASSELAGGPGEQFF.

A note on this clone: The read terminates 3 residues before the CDR3 end, so the remaining end is supplied by the germline J gene. V is TRBV5-1 and J is TRBJ2-7; 7 positions agree with TRBD1. CDR1 SGHRS and CDR2 YFSETQ come from the germline V gene. The CDR3 covers 17 residues. V was clipped by 2 bases and J by 1 base; unmatched bases: 12. CDR3: CASSFQQGTGRSYEQYF. The CDR3 DNA, read in part, is TGCGCCAGCAGCTTCCAACAGGGGACGGGTAGGTCCTACGAG.

Worth noting for this clone: The missing CDR3 end, 3 residues past where the read stops, is filled in from the germline J gene. The V gene is TRBV19, the J gene TRBJ2-1, with a possible D match to TRBD1 (6 bases). Trimming took 3 bases from V and 5 from J, leaving 14 bases between them. Germline CDR1 and CDR2: LNHDA and SQIVND (reference sequence). This CDR3 has 15 amino acids. CDR3 in amino acids: CASSMWQGSDNEQFF. The covered CDR3 bases are TGTGCCAGTAGTATGTGGCAGGGGTCAGACAATGAG. Full variable domain (outside the CDR3, taken from reference TRBV19 and TRBJ2-1): DGGITQSPKYLFRKEGQNVTLSCEQNLNHDAMYWYRQDPGQGLRLIYYSQIVNDFQKGDIAEGYSVSREKKESFPLTVTSAQKNPTAFYLCASSMWQGSDNEQFFGPGTRLTVL.

The sequenced part of the CDR3 DNA is TGTGCCAGTAAGGCGGGAGGACACGAG. It encodes CASKAGGHE. The complete CDR3 sequence is CASKAGGHEQYF. The chain couples TRBV28 to TRBJ2-7; 8 bases match TRBD2. The read is 3 residues too short to cover the CDR3 end, so that end is filled in from the germline J gene. V shed 9 bases and J 5 bases; nucleotides not matched to a gene: 6. CDR1 and CDR2 from the germline V gene are MDHEN and SYDVKM. The CDR3 runs 12 residues.

A word on this clone: The CDR3 end falls 3 residues outside the read, so it is completed with the germline J gene. This chain connects TRBV7-9 to TRBJ1-2, with TRBD1 as a possible D gene (5 bases). Deletions cut 0 bases from V and 6 bases from J, with 11 bases between. This CDR3 is built from 14 residues. Germline CDR1 and CDR2: SEHNR and FQNEAQ (reference sequence). The CDR3 sequence is CASSLAGRVNGYTF. Incomplete CDR3 DNA: TGTGCCAGCAGCTTAGCGGGCAGGGTGAATGGC.

Concerning this clone: The read halts 3 residues ahead of the CDR3 end, with the missing end drawn from the germline J gene. The J gene is TRBJ2-3, the V gene TRBV5-4; possibly TRBD2 for D (5 bases). CDR3 length: 14 amino acids. CDR1 SGHNT and CDR2 YYREEE come from the germline V gene (reference sequence). The sequenced part of the CDR3 DNA is TGTGCCAGCAGCTTCGGAGCGGTACAAGAGACG. Its protein is CASSFGAVQET. The full CDR3 is CASSFGAVQETQYF.